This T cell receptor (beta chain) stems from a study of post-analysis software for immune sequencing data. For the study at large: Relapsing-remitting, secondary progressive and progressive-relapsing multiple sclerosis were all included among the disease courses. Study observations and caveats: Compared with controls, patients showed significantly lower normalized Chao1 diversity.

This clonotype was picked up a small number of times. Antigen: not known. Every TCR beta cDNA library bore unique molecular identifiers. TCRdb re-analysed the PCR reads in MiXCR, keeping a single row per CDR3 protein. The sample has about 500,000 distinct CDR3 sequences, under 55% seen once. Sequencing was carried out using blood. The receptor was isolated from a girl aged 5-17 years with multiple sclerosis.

The CDR3 DNA follows: TGTGCCAGCAGCCCCCGGACTAGCGGCGTACACCGAGATACGCAGTATTTT. Translating gives CASSPRTSGVHRDTQYF. The V and J genes are TRBV3-1 and TRBJ2-3, with 10 bases lining up with TRBD2. CDR3 size: 17 residues. Germline V gene sequence: CDR1 LGHDT, CDR2 YNNKEL (reference sequence). V shed 4 bases and J 5 bases; nucleotides not matched to a gene: 12.